This T cell receptor (beta chain) was captured in a study of T cell responses to AZD1222 COVID-19 vaccine. The study, taken as a whole, reports: At baseline, just 6 or 7 AZD1222 recipients tested seropositive. Repertoire sampling happened only post peak T cell response. The study found Spike-specific TCR breadth and depth rose after two AZD1222 doses.

This CDR3 contains 16 residues. The germline V gene has CDR1 SEHNR and CDR2 FQNEAQ (reference sequence). With V trimmed by 1 base and J by 2 bases, 5 bases remained unmatched. The repertoire was sequenced with immunoSEQ multiplex PCR; TCRdb's copy has only in-frame clones and lacks some. The sample gives some 67,000 clones, about 80% of which show up once; approximately 5.9% is in the top ten. In regard to this clone: What it binds is not known.

The receptor was isolated from an adult who received the AZD1222 COVID-19 vaccine. This chain links TRBV7-9 with TRBJ2-4, with TRBD1 matching over 7 bases. Specimen: peripheral blood, collected 28 days after the second AZD1222 dose. CDR3 region: CASSLGETGTKNIQYF. CDR3 nucleotides: TGTGCCAGCAGCTTAGGTGAGACAGGGACCAAAAACATTCAGTACTTC. Supplemented by reference TRBV7-9 and TRBJ2-4, the full variable domain reads DTGVSQNPRHKITKRGQNVTFRCDPISEHNRLYWYRQTLGQGPEFLTYFQNEAQLEKSRLLSDRFSAERPKGSFSTLEIQRTEQGDSAMYLCASSLGETGTKNIQYFGAGTRLSVL.